These 29 T cell receptor beta chains share one sample of origin, sequenced in a study of blood T cells in healthy people across ages. A second PCR, run for roughly 7 to 11 cycles, used a sample-barcoded 5' primer plus a J-beta primer mix. A single record per CDR3 protein comes from TCRdb applying MiXCR to the 5' RACE reads. The sample records around 790,000 distinct CDR3 sequences, about 42% being singletons. Sequencing was done on a sample of blood. These receptors were obtained from a man aged 55-75 years in good health.

This clonotype was seen a handful of times. This sequence joins TRBV29-1 and TRBJ2-7; D might be TRBD1 or TRBD2, each matching 5 bases. The CDR3 is 16 residues long. The germline V and J ends were trimmed by 7 bases and 3 bases, with 25 bases remaining between them. CDR1 is SQVTM, CDR2 ANQGSEA, per germline. The CDR3 here is CSGGNPRGSRFYEQYF. CDR3 nucleotide sequence: TGCAGCGGGGGGAACCCCCGAGGCTCAAGGTTCTACGAGCAGTACTTC.

The genes are TRBV7-2 and TRBJ2-1; unclear D gene. Germline lookup yields CDR1 SGHTA and CDR2 FQGNSA. The CDR3 contains 19 residues. The ends were cut back, 0 bases at V and 0 bases at J, with 18 bases in the middle. The DNA of the CDR3 is TGTGCCAGCAGCTTAGCTCTGTCGGAGTGGGCCTACTCCTACAATGAGCAGTTCTTC. Protein product: CASSLALSEWAYSYNEQFF.

The J gene is TRBJ1-1, the V gene TRBV6-5; D possibly corresponds to TRBD1 (5 bases). The CDR3 is 13 amino acids. The V end was cut by 6 bases, the J end by 5 bases, with 13 bases between. CDR1 and CDR2 (germline): MNHEY, SVGAGI. CDR3 nucleotides: TGTGCCAGCAGCCTCAGGGATATTACTGAAGCTTTCTTT. Its translation is CASSLRDITEAFF.

This clonotype was seen just once. The gene calls are TRBV30 and TRBJ2-5; 7 nucleotides match TRBD1. The CDR3 length is 14 residues. The V gene's germline CDR1 is GTSNPN and CDR2 SVGIG (reference sequence). After removal of 0 bases from V and 5 bases from J, the junction contained 6 bases not matched to a gene. CDR3 amino acids: CAWSVQGGRETQYF. The CDR3, as DNA: TGTGCCTGGAGTGTGCAAGGGGGCCGGGAGACCCAGTACTTC.

V usage is TRBV7-9 and J usage is TRBJ2-2; a possible D gene is TRBD1 (6 bases). The CDR3 runs to 15 residues. CDR1 and CDR2 from the germline V gene are SEHNR and FQNEAQ (reference sequence). Trimming left V 5 bases short and J 4 bases short, with 14 bases between. CDR3 protein: CASSPVGGSTGELFF. CDR3 bases: TGTGCCAGCAGCCCTGTTGGGGGCAGCACCGGGGAGCTGTTTTTT.

The chain has TRBV5-1 and TRBJ1-2; D remains unclear. This CDR3 has 13 amino acids. Trimming pared 1 base from V and 7 bases from J, leaving 11 bases between. The germline gives CDR1 SGHRS, CDR2 YFSETQ. The CDR3 nucleotides read TGCGCCAGCAGCTTGCTCGGCTTAAGTGGCTACACCTTC. Its translation is CASSLLGLSGYTF.

This clonotype has only a few counts. The chain uses TRBV28 and TRBJ2-5; D may match TRBD1 or TRBD2 (6 bases each). This CDR3 spans 15 amino acids. V was pared by 6 bases and J by 4 bases, with 18 bases between. The germline CDR1 and CDR2 sequences are MDHEN and SYDVKM. Here the CDR3 reads CASSAPRGPLETQYF. CDR3 nucleotide sequence: TGTGCCAGCAGCGCGCCACGGGGGCCCTTAGAGACCCAGTACTTC.

V usage is TRBV11-2 and J usage is TRBJ2-7; D may be TRBD2 (5 bases). The CDR3 runs to 15 residues. V was pared by 1 base and J by 3 bases, with 13 bases between. Germline CDR1 and CDR2: SGHAT and FQNNGV. The DNA for the CDR3 is TGTGCCAGCAGCTTAGTGTTGCAGGACTTCTACGAGCAGTACTTC. Translation: CASSLVLQDFYEQYF.

This clonotype appeared a few times. The chain joins TRBV7-9 to TRBJ2-3, with D tentatively TRBD2 (5 bases). The CDR3 has 14 residues. Looked up from germline, CDR1 is SEHNR and CDR2 is FQNEAQ (reference sequence). Trimming removed 5 bases from V and 4 bases from J, with 13 bases in between. CDR3 residues: CASSPTGFADTQYF. For the CDR3, the DNA is TGTGCCAGCAGCCCGACGGGGTTCGCAGATACGCAGTATTTT.

This clonotype showed up just a few times. V usage is TRBV25-1 and J usage is TRBJ2-7, with TRBD2 as a possible D gene (5 bases). V was clipped by 1 base and J by 4 bases, with 5 bases between them. The CDR3 is made up of 12 amino acids. Germline loops: CDR1 MGHDK, CDR2 SYGVNS. CDR3 DNA sequence: TGTGCCAGCAGTGAATGGAGGTACGAGCAGTACTTC. Its protein product is CASSEWRYEQYF.

This clonotype was found once. The rearrangement links TRBV6-2 or TRBV6-3 to TRBJ2-7; D unresolved. Germline CDR1 is MNHEY and CDR2 is SVGEGT. This CDR3 region has 13 residues. V gave up 6 bases and J gave up 7 bases, with 16 bases separating them. The CDR3 coding sequence is TGTGCCAGCAGCGACGCAGAGATTGATGAGCAGTACTTC. This codes for CASSDAEIDEQYF.

V and J are TRBV6-5 and TRBJ2-4; D is possibly TRBD1 (6 bases). Trimming cost V 8 bases and J 13 bases, with 18 bases left between them. In germline, CDR1 is MNHEY, CDR2 SVGAGI. CDR3 length equals 12 residues. The CDR3 coding sequence is TGTGCCAGCGGAACAGGGTTTCACGGGCAGTACTTC. Translation gives CASGTGFHGQYF.

The chain links TRBV6-2 or TRBV6-3 to TRBJ2-7; D uncertain. The CDR3 covers 14 residues. CDR1 and CDR2 from the germline V gene are MNHEY and SVGEGT. With 7 bases removed from V and 6 bases from J, the gap between germline ends came to 19 bases. The CDR3 here is CASTNGLLSLEQYF. The CDR3 nucleotides are TGTGCCAGCACCAACGGGCTACTCTCCCTCGAGCAGTACTTC.

Here the CDR3 reads CASSLGAGLAGVYEQYF. In DNA form, the CDR3 reads TGTGCCAGCAGTTTGGGGGCCGGACTAGCGGGGGTGTACGAGCAGTACTTC. The V gene is TRBV12-3 or TRBV12-4, the J gene TRBJ2-7; 13 nucleotides match TRBD2. The CDR3 has 17 amino acids. V gave up 3 bases and J gave up 4 bases; unmatched junction bases: 9.

The V gene is TRBV7-2, the J gene TRBJ2-5; D is uncertain. V gave up 7 bases and J gave up 7 bases, with 16 bases separating them. This CDR3 spans 13 amino acids. Per the germline V gene, CDR1 is SGHTA and CDR2 is FQGNSA. As DNA, the CDR3 is TGTGCCAGCACCTATAACCCAAAGGGGACCCAGTACTTC. Translation: CASTYNPKGTQYF.

This clonotype was detected a few times. CDR3: CASSEGLAGYEQYF. The CDR3 region has the DNA TGTGCCAGCAGTGAAGGACTAGCGGGGTACGAGCAGTACTTC. The V and J genes are TRBV6-1 and TRBJ2-7; TRBD2 matches 11 bases. V lost 1 base, J lost 4 bases, and 0 bases stayed unmatched. The CDR3 has 14 amino acids. Germline assignment: CDR1 MNHNS and CDR2 SASEGT.

This clonotype appeared once. This could be a read error, since a much larger clone is one nucleotide away. The chain has TRBV29-1 and TRBJ2-5, with 8 bases that match TRBD2. The DNA end lines up better with TRBJ2-7; the J call may be wrong. The CDR3 is 12 amino acids. Germline-derived CDR1 and CDR2 are SQVTM and ANQGSEA. CDR3 nucleotide sequence: TGCAGCGTTGGACGGGAGGGCTACGAGCAGTACTTC. This sequence encodes CSVGREGYEQYF.

V and J are TRBV2 and TRBJ2-3; TRBD2 might be the D (6 bases). The CDR3 has 18 amino acids. Trimming took off 8 bases at V and 0 bases at J, with 24 bases between the two ends. Germline loops: CDR1 SNHLY, CDR2 FYNNEI. For the CDR3, the DNA is TGTGCCAGCCGCGCCTTTGGTGGGACTGGCGGAAGCACAGATACGCAGTATTTT. It yields the protein CASRAFGGTGGSTDTQYF. The whole variable domain, remainder taken from reference TRBV2 and TRBJ2-3, is EPEVTQTPSHQVTQMGQEVILRCVPISNHLYFYWYRQILGQKVEFLVSFYNNEISEKSEIFDDQFSVERPDGSNFTLKIRSTKLEDSAMYFCASRAFGGTGGSTDTQYFGPGTRLTVL.

J is TRBJ1-1 and V is TRBV6-5; D unclear. Germline V gives CDR1 MNHEY, CDR2 SVGAGI. The CDR3 consists of 15 residues. V dropped 2 bases and J dropped 8 bases, with 18 bases sitting between them. The DNA for the CDR3 is TGTGCCAGCAGTTACGCAAGGCTTACGTCCACCGAAGCTTTCTTT. It specifies CASSYARLTSTEAFF.

V is TRBV7-9 and J is TRBJ2-5, with D unresolved. The CDR3 runs 12 residues. Germline-derived CDR1 and CDR2 are SEHNR and FQNEAQ (reference sequence). Trimming took 5 bases from V and 4 from J, leaving 8 bases between them. The CDR3 region is CASSRKLETQYF. For the CDR3, the DNA is TGTGCCAGCAGCCGCAAATTAGAGACCCAGTACTTC.

The rearrangement joins TRBV6-5 to TRBJ2-4, with D perhaps TRBD1 (6 bases). V lost 0 bases and J 3 bases, leaving 9 bases between the germline ends. Germline assignment: CDR1 MNHEY and CDR2 SVGAGI. This CDR3 comprises 15 residues. This chain's CDR3 is CASSYSGGGKNIQYF. CDR3 in DNA: TGTGCCAGCAGTTACTCTGGGGGCGGCAAAAACATTCAGTACTTC.

This chain links TRBV20-1 with TRBJ1-5, with D possibly TRBD1 on 5 matching bases. CDR3 size: 15 residues. CDR1 and CDR2 from the germline V gene are DFQATT and SNEGSKA (reference sequence). The V end lost 0 bases, the J end lost 2 bases, and 11 bases lay between the germline ends. In nucleotides, the CDR3 is TGCAGTGCTAGAGATGGGGGTGGTGGCAATCAGCCCCAGCATTTT. It encodes CSARDGGGGNQPQHF.

The chain employs TRBV25-1 and TRBJ2-2; possibly TRBD1 or TRBD2 for D (5 bases each). Germline V lookup: CDR1 MGHDK, CDR2 SYGVNS. CDR3 size: 15 residues. The V gene lost 3 bases and the J gene lost 5 bases, with 13 bases spanning the gap. In DNA, the CDR3 is TGTGCCAGCAGTGATTCGGGGCGGAGGACCGGGGAGCTGTTTTTT. It codes for CASSDSGRRTGELFF.

This clonotype was detected a few times. The chain has TRBV12-3 or TRBV12-4 and TRBJ1-6; D gene unclear. This CDR3 is 13 amino acids long. V lost 6 bases and J 7 bases, leaving 10 bases between the germline ends. CDR3 amino acids: CASRGRTNSPLHF. In DNA form, the CDR3 reads TGTGCCAGCAGGGGCAGAACAAATTCACCCCTCCACTTT.

This clonotype turned up a few times. The rearrangement links TRBV13 to TRBJ2-5; 7 positions match TRBD1. The DNA end is a closer match to TRBJ2-7, so the J assignment may be wrong. Per germline, CDR1 PRHDT and CDR2 FYEKMQ (reference sequence). This CDR3 has 14 residues. CDR3 region: CASSYGQAGYEQYF. In nucleotides, the CDR3 is TGTGCCAGCAGCTACGGACAGGCCGGTTACGAGCAGTACTTC.

The chain carries TRBV7-9 and TRBJ1-2; 8 nucleotides line up with TRBD1. The CDR3 totals 15 residues. Per the germline V gene, CDR1 is SEHNR and CDR2 is FQNEAQ (reference sequence). The V gene end was trimmed by 2 bases and the J gene end by 4 bases; junction bases not matched to a gene: 6. The CDR3 region is CASSLMGQAAYGYTF. CDR3 DNA: TGTGCCAGCAGCTTAATGGGACAGGCAGCCTATGGCTACACCTTC.

This chain's CDR3 is CSAREGGEYEKLFF. As DNA, the CDR3 is TGCAGTGCTAGAGAGGGTGGGGAATATGAAAAACTGTTTTTT. V is TRBV20-1 and J is TRBJ1-4; no firm D call. V lost 0 bases, J lost 6 bases, and 11 bases lay in between. Germline loops: CDR1 DFQATT, CDR2 SNEGSKA (reference sequence). The CDR3 loop spans 14 amino acids.

This clonotype has just a few counts. The rearrangement uses TRBV5-1 and TRBJ1-4; 7 bases match TRBD1. CDR1 SGHRS and CDR2 YFSETQ come from the germline V gene. V lost 4 bases, J lost 6 bases, and 9 bases stayed unmatched. This CDR3 region has 15 residues. CDR3 coding DNA: TGCGCCAGCAGCCTCGAGGGACAGCTAGATGAAAAACTGTTTTTT. As protein: CASSLEGQLDEKLFF.

As for this clonotype: The junction does not match germline at one end; this may be a read error. The chain is built from TRBV6-2 or TRBV6-3 and TRBJ1-2; D is possibly TRBD1 (5 bases). Germline CDR1 MNHEY, CDR2 SVGEGT. CDR3 size: 14 residues. For the CDR3, the DNA is TGTACCAGCAGTTATGGGGGAACCAACTATGGCTACACCTTC. Its translation: CTSSYGGTNYGYTF.